Below are 16 T cell receptor beta chains sequenced from a single sample in a study of T cell responses to AZD1222 COVID-19 vaccine. The protocol was immunoSEQ multiplex PCR, while the TCRdb copy is restricted to in-frame clones and leaves out a portion. Here the sample spans approximately 150,000 clones, about 90% being singletons. This specimen consisted of peripheral blood, obtained 28 days after the second AZD1222 dose. All receptors derive from an adult who received the AZD1222 COVID-19 vaccine.

This clone showed up just a few times. The chain links TRBV6-5 to TRBJ1-5; no definite D call. V was shortened by 6 bases and J by 3 bases, with 12 bases between the two germline ends. CDR3 length equals 14 residues. The germline V gene encodes CDR1 MNHEY and CDR2 SVGAGI. The CDR3 nucleotides are TGTGCCAGCAGCGCCTCCAGTCCCAATCAGCCCCAGCATTTT. Its translation: CASSASSPNQPQHF.

V is TRBV19 and J is TRBJ2-5, with TRBD1 identical over 7 bases. V shed 4 bases, J shed 5 bases, and the junction held 4 bases outside the gene matches. Germline V gives CDR1 LNHDA, CDR2 SQIVND (reference sequence). The CDR3 is made up of 13 amino acids. In DNA form, the CDR3 reads TGTGCCAGTAGTACGACAGGGCTCGAGACCCAGTACTTC. This sequence encodes CASSTTGLETQYF.

The CDR3 here is CASKGAGWDEKLFF. For the CDR3, the DNA is TGTGCCAGCAAAGGCGCAGGGTGGGATGAAAAACTGTTTTTT. This chain uses TRBV2 with TRBJ1-4; tentatively, D is TRBD1 (5 bases). This CDR3 comprises 14 residues. Germline V CDR1 and CDR2: SNHLY, FYNNEI. V was clipped by 7 bases and J by 6 bases, with 15 bases between them.

The chain employs TRBV3-1 (or the pseudogene TRBV3-2) and TRBJ1-4; D remains ambiguous. This CDR3 spans 14 amino acids. Per the germline V gene, CDR1 is LGHDT and CDR2 is YNNKEL (reference sequence). The V end was cut by 1 base, the J end by 8 bases, with 11 bases between. This CDR3 is CASSQAGRPEKLFF. The CDR3 DNA sequence: TGTGCCAGCAGCCAAGCCGGCAGGCCGGAAAAACTGTTTTTT.

The genes are TRBV19 and TRBJ1-5, with D tentatively TRBD1 (6 bases). The germline V gene has CDR1 LNHDA and CDR2 SQIVND (reference sequence). The CDR3 sequence is 16 residues long. Trimming shortened V by 4 bases and J by 10 bases, and 23 bases separated the two germline ends. Here the CDR3 reads CASSTWDTRGSRPQHF. The CDR3 DNA follows: TGTGCCAGTAGTACCTGGGACACAAGGGGATCGCGTCCCCAGCATTTT.

V is TRBV19 and J is TRBJ2-2, with TRBD1 identical over 9 bases. With V trimmed by 8 bases and J by 5 bases, 12 bases remained unmatched. CDR3 length: 16 residues. The germline CDR1 and CDR2 sequences are LNHDA and SQIVND (reference sequence). The CDR3 coding sequence is TGTGCCAGTCAGAACAACCGGGACAGGGCTACCGGGGAGCTGTTTTTT. Encoded protein: CASQNNRDRATGELFF. Full variable domain (rest looked up from reference TRBV19 and TRBJ2-2): DGGITQSPKYLFRKEGQNVTLSCEQNLNHDAMYWYRQDPGQGLRLIYYSQIVNDFQKGDIAEGYSVSREKKESFPLTVTSAQKNPTAFYLCASQNNRDRATGELFFGEGSRLTVL.

The gene calls are TRBV29-1 and TRBJ1-2; a weak D match, TRBD1 (6 bases). V gave up 3 bases and J gave up 0 bases, with 14 bases separating them. Germline V gene lookup returns CDR1 SQVTM and CDR2 ANQGSEA. This CDR3 region has 15 residues. The CDR3 region is CSVEGRGRANYGYTF. CDR3 in DNA: TGCAGCGTTGAGGGCAGGGGCCGGGCTAACTATGGCTACACCTTC.

This rearrangement joins TRBV9 to TRBJ1-3, with TRBD1 matching over 7 bases. Germline V gene data show CDR1 as SGDLS and CDR2 as YYNGEE. V lost 0 bases and J lost 0; bases outside the gene matches: 6. This CDR3 is 17 amino acids long. The CDR3 nucleotides are TGTGCCAGCAGCGTAGGAGAAGGGGGCCTCTCTGGAAACACCATATATTTT. Translating gives CASSVGEGGLSGNTIYF.

The chain employs TRBV4-1 and TRBJ2-1; possible D gene TRBD2, 6 bases. CDR1 and CDR2 from the germline V gene are MGHRA and YSYEKL. With 4 bases removed from V and 4 bases from J, the gap between germline ends came to 11 bases. This CDR3 spans 14 amino acids. The CDR3 region is CASSLLRGYNEQFF. CDR3 coding DNA: TGCGCCAGCAGCCTTCTTCGGGGGTACAATGAGCAGTTCTTC.

This clone appeared a single time. V usage is TRBV7-6 and J usage is TRBJ1-3, with D perhaps TRBD1 (6 bases). Germline lookup yields CDR1 SGHVS and CDR2 FNYEAQ. CDR3 length equals 15 residues. The germline V and J ends were trimmed by 5 bases and 2 bases, with 13 bases remaining between them. CDR3 loop: CASSLGGVPGNTIYF. Here the CDR3 DNA reads TGTGCCAGCAGCCTAGGGGGAGTCCCTGGAAACACCATATATTTT.

The chain combines TRBV5-4 with TRBJ2-1; D possibly corresponds to TRBD2 (6 bases). Deletions cut 0 bases from V and 1 base from J, with 11 bases between. This CDR3 spans 16 amino acids. Looked up from germline, CDR1 is SGHNT and CDR2 is YYREEE (reference sequence). The CDR3 protein is CASSLDPGVSYNEQFF. For the CDR3, the DNA is TGTGCCAGCAGCTTGGATCCGGGAGTGTCCTACAATGAGCAGTTCTTC. The variable domain in full, with the rest retrieved from reference TRBV5-4 and TRBJ2-1, is ETGVTQSPTHLIKTRGQQVTLRCSSQSGHNTVSWYQQALGQGPQFIFQYYREEENGRGNFPPRFSGLQFPNYSSELNVNALELDDSALYLCASSLDPGVSYNEQFFGPGTRLTVL.

The rearrangement uses TRBV18 and TRBJ2-6, with D hard to call. The CDR3 sequence is 13 residues long. The germline V and J ends were trimmed by 0 bases and 3 bases, with 0 bases remaining between them. The germline CDR1 and CDR2 sequences are KGHSH and LQKENI. CDR3 amino acids: CASSPPGANVLTF. In DNA, the CDR3 is TGTGCCAGCTCACCACCTGGGGCCAACGTCCTGACTTTC.

The V and J genes are TRBV7-9 and TRBJ1-2; D ambiguous. This CDR3 has 15 residues. V lost 1 base and J lost 5, with 14 bases in between. Germline V gene sequence: CDR1 SEHNR, CDR2 FQNEAQ (reference sequence). Here the CDR3 DNA reads TGTGCCAGCAGCTTAGATACCAATGGAGCTTATGGCTACACCTTC. It codes for CASSLDTNGAYGYTF.

The chain couples TRBV9 to TRBJ1-2; maybe TRBD1 (5 bases). There are 13 residues in the CDR3. CDR1 and CDR2 from the germline V gene are SGDLS and YYNGEE. Trimming cost V 0 bases and J 5 bases, with 8 bases left between them. For the CDR3, the DNA is TGTGCCAGCAGCGTAGGAGAGGGGTATGGCTACACCTTC. Translation: CASSVGEGYGYTF. Based on the CDR3 plus reference TRBV9 and TRBJ1-2, the full variable domain is DSGVTQTPKHLITATGQRVTLRCSPRSGDLSVYWYQQSLDQGLQFLIQYYNGEERAKGNILERFSAQQFPDLHSELNLSSLELGDSALYFCASSVGEGYGYTFGSGTRLTVV.

The chain joins TRBV28 to TRBJ1-5, with D possibly being TRBD1 (5 bases). Germline values: CDR1 MDHEN, CDR2 SYDVKM. The CDR3 is 16 residues long. Trimming took off 7 bases at V and 3 bases at J, with 19 bases between the two ends. DNA of the CDR3: TGTGCCAGCAACCCGGCCAGGGTGAGTTACAATCAGCCCCAGCATTTT. This gives the protein CASNPARVSYNQPQHF.

The chain joins TRBV9 to TRBJ2-1; 11 bases fit TRBD2. The CDR3 covers 15 residues. Per the germline V gene, CDR1 is SGDLS and CDR2 is YYNGEE. V shed 4 bases and J 6 bases; nucleotides not matched to a gene: 6. The CDR3 DNA reads TGTGCCAGCAGCACACTAGCGGGAGTGCGCAATGAGCAGTTCTTC. Translating gives CASSTLAGVRNEQFF.